This TCR beta chain is from a study of blood T cell repertoires in COVID-19. Study-level information: Acute-phase and convalescent COVID-19 samples originated in the United States, Italy and Spain. PBMCs, B-cell-depleted T cells, or T cells provided the cDNA or gDNA that made up the material.

The CDR3 sequence is 15 residues long. Germline CDR1 and CDR2: MDHEN and SYDVKM. V trimming: 2 bases; J trimming: 2 bases; junction bases outside the gene matches: 3. Libraries were prepared by immunoSEQ multiplex PCR; TCRdb keeps only in-frame clonotypes and omits some of them. The profile shows around 200,000 clones, roughly 87% of them singletons. The sequence derives from a man in his forties with active or convalescent COVID-19. The rearrangement joins TRBV28 to TRBJ2-1, with 7 bases fitting TRBD1. The specimen was peripheral blood. The CDR3 reads CASSLGQGAYNEQFF. CDR3 DNA: TGTGCCAGCAGTTTAGGGCAGGGGGCCTACAATGAGCAGTTCTTC. Using reference TRBV28 and TRBJ2-1 for the parts outside the CDR3, the full variable domain is DVKVTQSSRYLVKRTGEKVFLECVQDMDHENMFWYRQDPGLGLRLIYFSYDVKMKEKGDIPEGYSVSREKKERFSLILESASTNQTSMYLCASSLGQGAYNEQFFGPGTRLTVL.